This T cell receptor beta chain was identified during a study of cytomegalovirus exposure and HLA in healthy donors. In the study overall: Within the Caucasian-associated ancestry cluster were around four fifths of the 350 to 400 genotyped donors. Study conclusions and caveats: High sensitivity and specificity were reportedly achieved when the classifier diagnosed cytomegalovirus status. Usually a TCR sequence was rare, but some public TCRs were found in many donors.

J lost 4 bases, V lost 4 bases, and 8 bases had no gene match. The CDR3 extends over 15 amino acids. Looked up from germline, CDR1 is SGHDN and CDR2 is FVKESK. With 60 Vbeta and 13 Jbeta primers, the PCR was carried out. Profiled with immunoSEQ multiplex PCR; TCRdb holds only in-frame clones, not every one. The data show 85,000 to 130,000 clones, 79% seen once. With regard to this clone: What it binds is unknown.

Material for sequencing was PBMCs. The chain uses TRBV14 and TRBJ2-5, with TRBD1 matching 8 bases. This clonotype originated in a female donor in good health and CMV-seropositive. The CDR3 loop reads CASSRGQGRGETQYF. CDR3 nucleotide sequence: TGTGCCAGCAGCCGAGGACAGGGACGTGGAGAGACCCAGTACTTC.